The text below deals with one TCR beta chain. Its antigen is still unknown. No quality values exist for individual bases; no much larger clone is one base distant. V is pared back by 1 base and J by 4 bases, with 16 bases lying between the germline termini. CDR3 length: 17 amino acids, cysteine to phenylalanine. Just CDR3 DNA is preserved here, 51 bases in frame from base 1. The germline V gene encodes CDR1 MGHRA and CDR2 YSYEKL. The sample belongs to a study of lymphopenia after photon versus proton radiotherapy (dated by TCRdb to about 2019). With respect to the entire study: Photon and proton radiation therapy were compared by the study for their immunological effects in patients with gastrointestinal tumors who developed high-grade lymphopenia. A cohort of under 25 patients with gastrointestinal tumors who received either photon or proton therapy and subsequently developed lymphopenia was included. The goal of the study was to describe how the two radiation modalities differ in their effects on the immune system. General findings and caveats noted by the study authors: Once the lymphocyte count had reached its nadir, the repertoires of photon-treated patients showed oligoclonal expansion, particularly of CD8+ Temra cells, and this expansion drove the decline in diversity. Among patients across the cohort who died, overall survival time showed an inverse correlation with a larger post-nadir drop in TCR diversity. During treatment, patients who received photon therapy lost naive T cells and TCR diversity and gained effector/memory populations, whereas patients who received proton therapy remained relatively stable. The survival association was examined only in patients who died, and the authors described better survival with proton therapy as a possibility, not as a demonstrated result.

Libraries came from the immunoSEQ multiplex PCR assay. Deep sequencing of rearranged TCR beta loci, alongside multiparametric flow cytometry, was used to profile T cell repertoires. TCRdb stores this immuneACCESS table with in-frame sequences only. Part of the clones is absent; in the studies checked, under half of the shortfall reflects unresolved V genes, and no reason is known for the rest. The sample has approximately 160,000 clones on record, about nine tenths of them singletons. The ten top clones hold 4% to 5% of the sample. The sequences come from peripheral blood, collected from a patient treated with photon-based radiotherapy. The clonotype originates from a man aged 45-65 years with gastric cancer. The rearranged chain carries TRBV4-1 and TRBJ2-2, with an unclear D gene assignment. DNA sequence: TGCGCCAGCAGCCAAGTCGATATGGGGTTTCGCACCGGGGAGCTGTTTTTT. This encodes CASSQVDMGFRTGELFF.